Following are 24 T cell receptor beta chains from one sample sequenced in a study. Sequenced by immunoSEQ multiplex PCR; TCRdb stores in-frame clones only, minus some. The sample includes around 50,000 clones, 85% to 95% of them seen just once. The sequencing sample was made of PBMCs. These receptors originate from a man aged 35 to 55 with rheumatoid arthritis.

CDR3 nucleotide sequence: TGTGCCAGCAGTCCACAACAGGGGGGCACTGAAGCTTTCTTT. It translates to CASSPQQGGTEAFF. V and J are TRBV7-2 and TRBJ1-1; TRBD1 matches at 8 bases. J lost 4 bases, V lost 6 bases, and 7 bases had no gene match. Per germline, CDR1 SGHTA and CDR2 FQGNSA. CDR3 length equals 14 residues.

The chain combines TRBV7-9 with TRBJ2-7; possibly TRBD2 for D (6 bases). CDR3 length equals 14 residues. The germline gives CDR1 SEHNR, CDR2 FQNEAQ (reference sequence). Trimming removed 3 bases at V and 3 bases at J, with 12 bases between. The CDR3 reads CASSFSGPRYEQYF. As DNA, the CDR3 is TGTGCCAGCAGCTTTAGCGGACCCCGCTACGAGCAGTACTTC.

This chain links TRBV7-2 with TRBJ2-5, with D perhaps matching TRBD1 (6 bases). The ends were cut back, 2 bases at V and 2 bases at J, with 12 bases in the middle. Germline V CDR1 and CDR2: SGHTA, FQGNSA. The CDR3 contains 15 residues. The CDR3 DNA reads TGTGCCAGCAGCTTACGAGGGACATATCAAGAGACCCAGTACTTC. As protein: CASSLRGTYQETQYF.

V and J are TRBV19 and TRBJ2-1, with TRBD1 matching over 8 bases. Unmatched junction bases numbered 11, after V lost 4 bases and J lost 0 bases. The germline CDR1 and CDR2 sequences are LNHDA and SQIVND (reference sequence). This CDR3 contains 18 residues. The CDR3 reads CASSTIRTGRSSYNEQFF. CDR3 nucleotides: TGTGCCAGTAGTACAATCCGGACAGGGAGGAGCTCCTACAATGAGCAGTTCTTC.

The CDR3 spells CASSPHARALKETQYF. CDR3 in DNA: TGTGCCAGCAGCCCTCATGCCCGGGCCCTAAAAGAGACCCAGTACTTC. J is TRBJ2-5 and V is TRBV14; D not certain. This CDR3 comprises 16 residues. CDR1 SGHDN and CDR2 FVKESK come from the germline V gene. V dropped 4 bases and J dropped 3 bases, with 18 bases sitting between them.

The V gene is TRBV5-1, the J gene TRBJ1-1; TRBD1 matches at 9 bases. Germline assignment: CDR1 SGHRS and CDR2 YFSETQ. This CDR3 comprises 16 residues. J gave up 5 bases and V 4 bases, and 12 bases lay outside the gene matches. The CDR3 region is CASSTQAGTGTTEAFF. CDR3 bases: TGCGCCAGCAGCACACAAGCCGGGACAGGGACAACTGAAGCTTTCTTT.

The chain employs TRBV14 and TRBJ2-6; D may correspond to TRBD1 or TRBD2 (5 bases each). Trimming left V 6 bases short and J 4 bases short, with 16 bases between. The CDR3 covers 16 residues. The germline V gene has CDR1 SGHDN and CDR2 FVKESK. CDR3 sequence (DNA): TGTGCCAGCAGGCGAACCGGGACCCGCGGGGCCAACGTCCTGACTTTC. Encoded protein: CASRRTGTRGANVLTF.

The V gene is TRBV7-9, the J gene TRBJ1-4, with 7 positions matching TRBD1. Trimming cost V 5 bases and J 8 bases; bases outside gene matches: 8. The length of the CDR3 is 14 residues. Germline-derived CDR1 and CDR2 are SEHNR and FQNEAQ (reference sequence). CDR3 amino acids: CASSPTRQGEKLFF. The CDR3 region has the DNA TGTGCCAGCAGCCCAACGAGACAGGGCGAAAAACTGTTTTTT.

The CDR3 is CAWSGQGNIQYF. In DNA, the CDR3 is TGTGCCTGGAGTGGACAGGGAAACATTCAGTACTTC. The chain links TRBV30 to TRBJ2-4, with TRBD1 matching 7 bases. This CDR3 is built from 12 residues. The germline V gene has CDR1 GTSNPN and CDR2 SVGIG (reference sequence). Trimming removed 1 base from V and 6 bases from J; junction bases left unmatched: 0.

The chain joins TRBV7-3 to TRBJ1-1; weak D call: TRBD1 (5 bases). Germline lookup yields CDR1 SGHTA and CDR2 FQGTGA. V lost 5 bases and J lost 5, with 18 bases in between. The CDR3 runs 15 residues. The CDR3 DNA reads TGTGCCAGCAGCCAAGAACCCTTCGGGGGGACTGAAGCTTTCTTT. Its protein is CASSQEPFGGTEAFF. Based on the CDR3 plus reference TRBV7-3 and TRBJ1-1, the full variable domain is GAGVSQTPSNKVTEKGKYVELRCDPISGHTALYWYRQSLGQGPEFLIYFQGTGAADDSGLPNDRFFAVRPEGSVSTLKIQRTERGDSAVYLCASSQEPFGGTEAFFGQGTRLTVV.

The chain links TRBV14 to TRBJ1-6; 7 nucleotides line up with TRBD1. V dropped 2 bases and J dropped 4; count of bases not matched to a gene: 2. This CDR3 region has 15 residues. Per the germline V gene, CDR1 is SGHDN and CDR2 is FVKESK. The CDR3 bases are TGTGCCAGCAGCCAATTACAGGGGTATAATTCACCCCTCCACTTT. As protein: CASSQLQGYNSPLHF.

The chain uses TRBV18 and TRBJ2-7; D gene ambiguous. Germline V CDR1 and CDR2: KGHSH, LQKENI. CDR3 size: 13 residues. V dropped 4 bases and J dropped 2 bases, with 9 bases sitting between them. The CDR3 DNA reads TGTGCCAGCTCACTCCCTAAGCCCTACGAGCAGTACTTC. The encoded protein is CASSLPKPYEQYF.

The CDR3 nucleotides read TGTGCCAGCTCAAGACCAGGGGGGGACCAGCCCCAGCATTTT. It encodes CASSRPGGDQPQHF. The chain carries TRBV18 and TRBJ1-5; 7 bases are shared with TRBD1. The germline V gene encodes CDR1 KGHSH and CDR2 LQKENI. V was clipped by 5 bases and J by 7 bases; unmatched bases: 8. This CDR3 has 14 amino acids.

V gene TRBV7-9 combines with J gene TRBJ1-6; D gene unclear. Trimming took 3 bases from V and 7 from J, leaving 13 bases between them. Germline CDR1 and CDR2: SEHNR and FQNEAQ (reference sequence). The CDR3 loop spans 15 amino acids. CDR3 DNA sequence: TGTGCCAGCAGCTTCCTGGACGGTCGGAATTCACCCCTCCACTTT. Its protein product is CASSFLDGRNSPLHF.

The chain employs TRBV27 and TRBJ1-1; 7 positions agree with TRBD1. Germline V gene data show CDR1 as MNHEY and CDR2 as SMNVEV (reference sequence). The CDR3 covers 16 residues. V dropped 4 bases and J dropped 3; count of bases not matched to a gene: 11. The CDR3 region is CASSSSQGGADTEAFF. CDR3 nucleotides: TGTGCCAGCAGTTCCTCCCAGGGGGGCGCGGACACTGAAGCTTTCTTT.

This clone has more than one count but fewer than ten. The chain is built from TRBV7-3 and TRBJ2-2, with D unresolved. Germline-derived CDR1 and CDR2 are SGHTA and FQGTGA. The germline V and J ends were trimmed by 0 bases and 6 bases, with 5 bases remaining between them. The CDR3 is 13 amino acids. The CDR3 region has the DNA TGTGCCAGCAGCTTAACGGTCCCCGGGGAGCTGTTTTTT. Translated: CASSLTVPGELFF. Full variable domain (outside the CDR3, taken from reference TRBV7-3 and TRBJ2-2): GAGVSQTPSNKVTEKGKYVELRCDPISGHTALYWYRQSLGQGPEFLIYFQGTGAADDSGLPNDRFFAVRPEGSVSTLKIQRTERGDSAVYLCASSLTVPGELFFGEGSRLTVL.

The chain is built from TRBV6-6 and TRBJ2-1, with 16 bases identical to TRBD2. Germline CDR1 MNHNY, CDR2 SVGAGI (reference sequence). J lost 6 bases, V lost 5 bases, and 10 bases had no gene match. CDR3 length equals 18 residues. CDR3 nucleotides: TGTGCCAGCAGTCTGGGACTAGCGGGAGGGAGTAAGAGCAATGAGCAGTTCTTC. This sequence encodes CASSLGLAGGSKSNEQFF.

The chain joins TRBV13 to TRBJ2-7, with D perhaps matching TRBD2 (5 bases). Germline V CDR1 and CDR2: PRHDT, FYEKMQ (reference sequence). This CDR3 comprises 16 residues. The ends were cut back, 5 bases at V and 7 bases at J, with 24 bases in the middle. CDR3 region: CASSALVGELPREQYF. The CDR3 DNA reads as TGTGCCAGCAGCGCGCTAGTCGGGGAACTGCCTCGGGAGCAGTACTTC.

V and J are TRBV29-1 and TRBJ1-2; possible D gene TRBD1, 6 bases. Germline loops: CDR1 SQVTM, CDR2 ANQGSEA. V was cut by 7 bases and J by 5 bases, with 17 bases left in between. The CDR3 contains 13 residues. The CDR3 coding sequence is TGCAGCGCCCAGGGGAGTCTGGAGTATGGCTACACCTTC. Translation: CSAQGSLEYGYTF.

The V call is TRBV6-5, the J call TRBJ1-1; D remains unclear. The CDR3 length is 15 residues. Per the germline V gene, CDR1 is MNHEY and CDR2 is SVGAGI. V lost 0 bases to trimming and J lost 1 base, with 9 bases between them. CDR3 nucleotides: TGTGCCAGCAGTTACTCCCCTGCCGCGAACACTGAAGCTTTCTTT. Its translation: CASSYSPAANTEAFF.

V is TRBV27 and J is TRBJ2-3, with D unclear. The V end lost 6 bases, the J end lost 0 bases, and 4 bases lay between the germline ends. Germline CDR1 is MNHEY and CDR2 is SMNVEV (reference sequence). The CDR3 is 12 amino acids. The CDR3 is CASSASTDTQYF. The DNA of the CDR3 is TGTGCCAGCAGCGCTAGCACAGATACGCAGTATTTT.

The rearrangement joins TRBV6-2 or TRBV6-3 to TRBJ2-7; TRBD2 agrees at 10 bases. The germline V gene encodes CDR1 MNHEY and CDR2 SVGEGT. With 4 bases clipped from V and 0 bases from J, the junction kept 9 bases outside the gene matches. The CDR3 extends over 17 amino acids. CDR3 amino acids: CASSFAGLAASSYEQYF. CDR3 bases: TGTGCCAGCAGTTTCGCCGGACTAGCGGCAAGCTCCTACGAGCAGTACTTC.

This chain joins TRBV5-6 and TRBJ1-1; D may be TRBD1 (5 bases). The germline CDR1 and CDR2 sequences are SGHDT and YYEEEE. The CDR3 sequence is 15 residues long. Trimming cost V 6 bases and J 12 bases, with 27 bases left between them. In DNA form, the CDR3 reads TGTGCCAGCACCCTGAGGGGTCCGGGACCCACCCGGTCTTTCTTT. It translates to CASTLRGPGPTRSFF.

The chain joins TRBV6-6 to TRBJ1-2; D is undetermined. This CDR3 contains 14 residues. Germline V gene sequence: CDR1 MNHNY, CDR2 SVGAGI (reference sequence). The V and J ends lost 6 bases and 6 bases respectively, with 17 bases between them. The CDR3 loop reads CASSGAAITDGYTF. The DNA for the CDR3 is TGTGCCAGCAGCGGAGCCGCAATTACGGATGGCTACACCTTC.